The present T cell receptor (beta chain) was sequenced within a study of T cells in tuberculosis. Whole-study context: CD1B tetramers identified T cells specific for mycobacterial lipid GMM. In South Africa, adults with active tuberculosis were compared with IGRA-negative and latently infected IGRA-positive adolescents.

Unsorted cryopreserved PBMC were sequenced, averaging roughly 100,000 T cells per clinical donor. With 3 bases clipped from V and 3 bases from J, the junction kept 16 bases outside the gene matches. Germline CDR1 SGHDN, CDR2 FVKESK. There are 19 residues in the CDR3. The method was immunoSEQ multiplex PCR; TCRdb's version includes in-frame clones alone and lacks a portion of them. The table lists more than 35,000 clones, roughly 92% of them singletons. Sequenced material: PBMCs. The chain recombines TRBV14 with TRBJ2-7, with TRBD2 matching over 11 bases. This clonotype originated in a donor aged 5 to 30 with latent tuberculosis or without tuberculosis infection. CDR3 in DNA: TGTGCCAGCAGCCATAGTCGACCGGGACTAGCGGAAGTCCTCTACGAGCAGTACTTC. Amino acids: CASSHSRPGLAEVLYEQYF.